Reported below is one T cell receptor (beta chain). What it recognizes is unknown. Sequencing used immunoSEQ multiplex PCR; TCRdb keeps in-frame clones, though not all of them. Of 140,000 to 150,000 clones in the sample, 88% were seen once. The entry originates in a study of T cell responses to AZD1222 COVID-19 vaccine. Points from the study as a whole: Following two doses of AZD1222, Spike-specific TCR breadth and depth rose.

Germline trimming cut 4 bases from V and 5 bases from J; bases unmatched to any gene: 16. The CDR3 runs 17 residues. Per germline, CDR1 LNHDA and CDR2 SQIVND (reference sequence). The sequences come from peripheral blood, collected on day 0 of AZD1222 vaccination. The chain joins TRBV19 to TRBJ1-1, with 7 nucleotides matching TRBD1. This clonotype originated in an adult in good health. The CDR3 DNA reads TGTGCCAGTAGTACGGGGAGCTTGACAGGGAAGGGAACTGAAGCTTTCTTT. Encoded protein: CASSTGSLTGKGTEAFF.